These 24 T cell receptor beta chains originate from one sample sequenced in a study of cytomegalovirus exposure and HLA in healthy donors. The PCR contained 60 Vbeta and 13 Jbeta primers. The table came from immunoSEQ multiplex PCR; TCRdb's copy has only in-frame clones and leaves some out. The table records fewer than 200,000 clones, around 83% of them present only once. The sample taken for sequencing was PBMCs. The receptors shown here come from a girl under 10 years old in good health and CMV-seropositive.

The chain has TRBV7-8 and TRBJ1-1; weak D call: TRBD1 (5 bases). Between the trimmed V and J ends, which lost 5 bases and 3 bases, there was a span of 10 bases. The CDR3 totals 13 residues. Germline lookup yields CDR1 SGHVS and CDR2 FQNEAQ. CDR3 region: CASSPDSYTEAFF. The CDR3 DNA reads TGTGCCAGCAGCCCCGACAGCTACACTGAAGCTTTCTTT.

The genes are TRBV30 and TRBJ1-6, with 8 positions matching TRBD1. CDR3 size: 13 residues. The V gene's germline CDR1 is GTSNPN and CDR2 SVGIG (reference sequence). J lost 6 bases, V lost 5 bases, and 3 bases had no gene match. CDR3: CAWGQGFNSPLHF. The CDR3 DNA reads TGTGCCTGGGGACAGGGTTTTAATTCACCCCTCCACTTT.

A note on this clone: Germline and junction disagree at one end, which may indicate a read error. V and J are TRBV7-9 and TRBJ2-5; D possibly corresponds to TRBD2 (5 bases). The V gene's germline CDR1 is SEHNR and CDR2 FQNEAQ (reference sequence). The length of the CDR3 is 9 residues. The CDR3 DNA reads as TGTGCCAGCAGCCCTGACTACAACTTC. Translation gives CASSPDYNF.

The CDR3 here is CASSELTKGKGSADTQYF. CDR3 DNA: TGTGCCAGCAGTGAATTAACGAAAGGTAAAGGGAGTGCAGATACGCAGTATTTT. V gene TRBV25-1 combines with J gene TRBJ2-3; tentative D call: TRBD2 (5 bases). Deletions cut 1 base from V and 4 bases from J, with 21 bases between. Germline V lookup: CDR1 MGHDK, CDR2 SYGVNS. This CDR3 spans 18 amino acids.

V and J are TRBV29-1 and TRBJ2-1; D perhaps matches TRBD1 (6 bases). Trimming cost V 2 bases and J 4 bases, with 24 bases left between them. The CDR3 totals 18 residues. From germline, CDR1 is SQVTM and CDR2 ANQGSEA. In DNA, the CDR3 is TGCAGCGTTGAATTAAAAGGCCTAACCTCTCAGGGGTACAATGAGCAGTTCTTC. Translation gives CSVELKGLTSQGYNEQFF.

The chain has TRBV27 and TRBJ2-1; D may be TRBD2 (6 bases). Germline V gives CDR1 MNHEY, CDR2 SMNVEV (reference sequence). This CDR3 spans 15 amino acids. The V and J ends lost 10 bases and 5 bases respectively, with 21 bases between them. The CDR3 DNA is TGTGCCACCTCCGCAGGACGGGAGAGTAACAATGAGCAGTTCTTC. This encodes CATSAGRESNNEQFF.

The V and J genes are TRBV6-6 and TRBJ1-1, with a possible D match to TRBD1 (5 bases). Trimming took off 6 bases at V and 1 base at J, with 15 bases between the two ends. There are 15 residues in the CDR3. In germline, CDR1 is MNHNY, CDR2 SVGAGI (reference sequence). The CDR3 DNA follows: TGTGCCAGCAGCTCCCGGCAGGGAGGGAACACTGAAGCTTTCTTT. This sequence encodes CASSSRQGGNTEAFF.

The chain links TRBV5-1 to TRBJ2-5; 7 nucleotides agree with TRBD1. This CDR3 has 14 residues. Germline CDR1 SGHRS, CDR2 YFSETQ. Trimming removed 4 bases from V and 2 bases from J; junction bases left unmatched: 5. DNA of the CDR3: TGCGCCAGCAGCACTAGGACAGGTCAAGAGACCCAGTACTTC. It translates to CASSTRTGQETQYF. Based on the CDR3 plus reference TRBV5-1 and TRBJ2-5, the full variable domain is KAGVTQTPRYLIKTRGQQVTLSCSPISGHRSVSWYQQTPGQGLQFLFEYFSETQRNKGNFPGRFSGRQFSNSRSEMNVSTLELGDSALYLCASSTRTGQETQYFGPGTRLLVL.

In DNA, the CDR3 is TGCAGCGTCGGGGACTCTGGGGAGCTGTTTTTT. This encodes CSVGDSGELFF. The chain employs TRBV29-1 and TRBJ2-2; a possible D gene is TRBD2 (6 bases). The V gene lost 6 bases and the J gene lost 8 bases, with 10 bases spanning the gap. CDR1 is SQVTM, CDR2 ANQGSEA, per germline. CDR3 size: 11 residues.

The V gene is TRBV5-1, the J gene TRBJ2-7, with D maybe TRBD2 (6 bases). V was pared by 3 bases and J by 3 bases, with 10 bases between. CDR1 and CDR2 (germline): SGHRS, YFSETQ. The CDR3 totals 13 residues. CDR3 amino acids: CASSWGLGYEQYF. CDR3 nucleotide sequence: TGCGCCAGCAGCTGGGGACTTGGCTACGAGCAGTACTTC. The full variable domain, its missing parts supplied by reference TRBV5-1 and TRBJ2-7, is KAGVTQTPRYLIKTRGQQVTLSCSPISGHRSVSWYQQTPGQGLQFLFEYFSETQRNKGNFPGRFSGRQFSNSRSEMNVSTLELGDSALYLCASSWGLGYEQYFGPGTRLTVT.

This sequence joins TRBV6-6 and TRBJ1-2; D call uncertain. Germline lookup yields CDR1 MNHNY and CDR2 SVGAGI (reference sequence). V lost 3 bases, J lost 9 bases, and 8 bases lay in between. This CDR3 spans 11 amino acids. The CDR3 DNA sequence: TGTGCCAGCAGTTATCCAGGCAGCTACACCTTC. Translating gives CASSYPGSYTF.

The chain links TRBV5-1 to TRBJ2-3, with TRBD2 identical over 10 bases. After removal of 0 bases from V and 4 bases from J, the junction contained 5 bases not matched to a gene. Germline CDR1 SGHRS, CDR2 YFSETQ. The CDR3 totals 16 residues. CDR3 sequence reads: CASSLGLAGEADTQYF. CDR3 in DNA: TGCGCCAGCAGCTTGGGGCTAGCGGGAGAGGCAGATACGCAGTATTTT.

The chain has TRBV14 and TRBJ1-2; 8 bases line up with TRBD1. Germline V lookup: CDR1 SGHDN, CDR2 FVKESK. There are 14 residues in the CDR3. Trimming removed 1 base from V and 4 bases from J; junction bases left unmatched: 2. The CDR3 here is CASSQGTGPYGYTF. CDR3 DNA: TGTGCCAGCAGCCAAGGGACAGGGCCCTATGGCTACACCTTC. The whole variable domain, filled in from reference TRBV14 and TRBJ1-2, reads EAGVTQFPSHSVIEKGQTVTLRCDPISGHDNLYWYRRVMGKEIKFLLHFVKESKQDESGMPNNRFLAERTGGTYSTLKVQPAELEDSGVYFCASSQGTGPYGYTFGSGTRLTVV.

The V and J genes are TRBV14 and TRBJ2-3, with a possible D match to TRBD1 (6 bases). Germline V gene sequence: CDR1 SGHDN, CDR2 FVKESK. V lost 4 bases to trimming and J lost 0 bases, with 11 bases between them. The CDR3 has 15 residues. The CDR3 region is CASSRQGISTDTQYF. CDR3 bases: TGTGCCAGCAGCCGTCAGGGGATTAGCACAGATACGCAGTATTTT.

This clone was seen only a few times. J is TRBJ1-2 and V is TRBV6-5; possible D gene TRBD1, 6 bases. CDR1 and CDR2 (germline): MNHEY, SVGAGI. CDR3 length: 12 residues. The V end was cut by 11 bases, the J end by 4 bases, with 14 bases between. The DNA of the CDR3 is TGTGCCGGAAAAGTCAGGGGCTATGGCTACACCTTC. This translates into CAGKVRGYGYTF.

The chain carries TRBV5-6 and TRBJ2-1; a possible D gene is TRBD2 (6 bases). Germline loops: CDR1 SGHDT, CDR2 YYEEEE. Trimming took off 3 bases at V and 15 bases at J, with 19 bases between the two ends. The CDR3 totals 13 residues. CDR3 protein: CASSSWSVAGGFF. The CDR3 region has the DNA TGTGCCAGCAGCTCCTGGTCTGTGGCCGGGGGGTTCTTC. The entire variable domain, with the rest obtained from reference TRBV5-6 and TRBJ2-1, is as follows: DAGVTQSPTHLIKTRGQQVTLRCSPKSGHDTVSWYQQALGQGPQFIFQYYEEEERQRGNFPDRFSGHQFPNYSSELNVNALLLGDSALYLCASSSWSVAGGFFGPGTRLTVL.

The chain carries TRBV30 and TRBJ1-1; D ambiguous. CDR1 and CDR2 (germline): GTSNPN, SVGIG (reference sequence). This CDR3 is 13 amino acids long. V was cut by 0 bases and J by 1 base, with 6 bases left in between. CDR3 loop: CAWSVTENTEAFF. DNA for the CDR3: TGTGCCTGGAGTGTAACAGAGAACACTGAAGCTTTCTTT.

The genes are TRBV19 and TRBJ2-2; the match to TRBD1 covers 7 bases. CDR3 size: 14 residues. V dropped 7 bases and J dropped 0; count of bases not matched to a gene: 2. The germline gives CDR1 LNHDA, CDR2 SQIVND (reference sequence). The CDR3 DNA sequence: TGTGCCAGTAACAGGGGCCCGAACACCGGGGAGCTGTTTTTT. Translated: CASNRGPNTGELFF.

V gene TRBV6-5 combines with J gene TRBJ2-1; no clear D. This CDR3 contains 15 residues. V lost 1 base to trimming and J lost 0 bases, with 7 bases between them. Germline CDR1 MNHEY, CDR2 SVGAGI. In DNA, the CDR3 is TGTGCCAGCAGTTACTGGGCCCCCTCCTACAATGAGCAGTTCTTC. It encodes CASSYWAPSYNEQFF.

J is TRBJ1-1 and V is TRBV29-1, with D unclear. From germline, CDR1 is SQVTM and CDR2 ANQGSEA. The CDR3 length is 10 residues. V lost 6 bases to trimming and J lost 1 base, with 3 bases between them. The CDR3 DNA reads TGCAGCGTACAGAACACTGAAGCTTTCTTT. Encoded protein: CSVQNTEAFF.

J is TRBJ2-1 and V is TRBV7-8; no firm D call. Looked up from germline, CDR1 is SGHVS and CDR2 is FQNEAQ. There are 13 residues in the CDR3. V was pared by 1 base and J by 5 bases, with 6 bases between. CDR3 region: CASSLGPDNEQFF. The CDR3 DNA is TGTGCCAGCAGCTTAGGTCCCGACAATGAGCAGTTCTTC.

This sequence joins TRBV30 and TRBJ1-6; D might be TRBD1 (5 bases). This CDR3 is 13 amino acids long. The germline V gene has CDR1 GTSNPN and CDR2 SVGIG (reference sequence). V was trimmed by 0 bases and J by 8 bases, leaving 8 bases between them. This CDR3 reads CAWSVTVDSPLHF. CDR3 sequence (DNA): TGTGCCTGGAGTGTGACAGTGGATTCACCCCTCCACTTT.

This chain links TRBV30 with TRBJ2-4, with D maybe TRBD2 (7 bases). The V end was cut by 1 base, the J end by 1 base, with 11 bases between. CDR1 and CDR2 (germline): GTSNPN, SVGIG (reference sequence). The CDR3 has 15 residues. CDR3 sequence: CAWSEGGAAKNIQYF. CDR3 in DNA: TGTGCCTGGAGTGAGGGGGGGGCGGCCAAAAACATTCAGTACTTC.

This chain uses TRBV10-3 with TRBJ1-5; D is possibly TRBD1 (6 bases). Trimming shortened V by 3 bases and J by 1 base, and 10 bases separated the two germline ends. The CDR3 has 15 residues. Per the germline V gene, CDR1 is ENHRY and CDR2 is SYGVKD. DNA for the CDR3: TGTGCCATCAGTGACTACAGGGTGAGCAATCAGCCCCAGCATTTT. Translation gives CAISDYRVSNQPQHF.